This T cell receptor beta chain is from a study of CD8 T cells in Susac syndrome. Random hexamers were used to reverse transcribe the RNA input (about 0.5 to 1 ug). The TCR beta CDR3 was amplified by immunoSEQ multiplex PCR across 54 Vbeta, 13 Jbeta. TCRdb redid the calling of the immunoSEQ multiplex PCR reads with MiXCR, one entry per CDR3 protein. The sample contains about 300,000 distinct CDR3 sequences, about 88% of which appear only once. Peripheral blood CD8+ and CD4+ T cells were profiled by TCR beta sequencing. The patients serving as multiple sclerosis controls were treatment-naive. They had stable or active relapsing-remitting disease and fulfilled revised McDonald criteria. FACS was used to enrich TEMRA cells, whereas the CD8+ and CD4+ T cells were obtained by negative isolation. V lost 6 bases to trimming and J lost 1 base, with 12 bases between them. The germline gives CDR1 SQVTM, CDR2 ANQGSEA. The CDR3 consists of 13 residues.

The clonotype comes from a human donor with multiple sclerosis. This chain uses TRBV29-1 with TRBJ1-1; D unresolved. Material: CD8+ T cells from PBMCs. The chain's CDR3 is CSVRNGRNTEAFF. As DNA, the CDR3 is TGCAGCGTCCGGAACGGTCGGAACACTGAAGCTTTCTTT.